This T cell receptor beta chain was documented in a study of TIL therapy for anti-PD-1-resistant metastatic lung cancer. J lost 7 bases, V lost 5 bases, and 4 bases had no gene match. The length of the CDR3 is 13 residues. Germline CDR1 is MDHEN and CDR2 is SYDVKM. Time point indicated: pre-treatment sample, taken before nivolumab and TIL therapy. Most excised metastases sampled were pleural nodules or supraclavicular lymph nodes. Patients were adults with stage 4 NSCLC. The immunoSEQ assay was v3. Sequenced by immunoSEQ multiplex PCR; TCRdb stores in-frame clones only, minus some. The sample includes roughly 92,000 clones, just over 65% of them seen just once.

J is TRBJ2-1 and V is TRBV28; 8 bases are shared with TRBD2. Sequences were derived from tumor tissue, sampled at baseline. The sequence was collected from a person aged 25-85 years with non-small cell lung cancer. CDR3 sequence: CASSAGGANEQFF. CDR3 coding DNA: TGTGCCAGCAGTGCGGGGGGTGCGAATGAGCAGTTCTTC.